Listed below are T cell receptor beta chains from one sample, sequenced in a study of blood T cell repertoires in COVID-19. Some clones are missing from TCRdb's copy, which holds only in-frame ones; the method was immunoSEQ multiplex PCR. The data contain around 50,000 clones, 82% of them singletons. The sample comprised peripheral blood. The receptors were gathered from a woman over 75 with acute or convalescent COVID-19. Each CDR3 is given with its conserved first and last residue. D genes are given only for firm matches. A clone size is listed for some rows: how often the clone was seen (once, few, many), or a class if it is expanded.

D gene: TRBD2; clone size: -; J gene: TRBJ2-1; V gene: TRBV3-1/TRBV3-2; CDR3 DNA: TGTGCCAGCAGCCGAGGGACTAGCTATGAGCAGTTCTTC; CDR3 protein: CASSRGTSYEQFF
D gene: TRBD1; clone size: -; J gene: TRBJ1-1; V gene: TRBV5-1; CDR3 DNA: TGCGCCAGCAGCTTGGACAGGGGGCGCGGGACTGAAGCTTTCTTT; CDR3 protein: CASSLDRGRGTEAFF
D gene: -; clone size: -; J gene: TRBJ1-1; V gene: TRBV6-5; CDR3 DNA: TGTGCCAGCAGTTACTCAGGGGGAATCACTGAAGCTTTCTTT; CDR3 protein: CASSYSGGITEAFF
D gene: TRBD2; clone size: -; J gene: TRBJ2-1; V gene: TRBV5-1; CDR3 DNA: TGCGCCAGCAGCCTGGGACTAGCGGGAGGCTCCAATGAGCAGTTCTTC; CDR3 protein: CASSLGLAGGSNEQFF
D gene: -; clone size: -; J gene: TRBJ1-2; V gene: TRBV12-3/TRBV12-4; CDR3 DNA: TGTGCCAGCGGGGCGGGAGTCAACTATGGCTACACCTTC; CDR3 protein: CASGAGVNYGYTF
D gene: TRBD1; clone size: -; J gene: TRBJ1-6; V gene: TRBV27; CDR3 DNA: TGTGCCAGCAGCCTTTCCAGGGGGTGGGCTTCACCCCTCCACTTT; CDR3 protein: CASSLSRGWASPLHF
D gene: TRBD1; clone size: -; J gene: TRBJ1-2; V gene: TRBV7-9; CDR3 DNA: TGTGCCAGCAGCACGCGGACAGGGGGCGCCTATGGCTACACCTTC; CDR3 protein: CASSTRTGGAYGYTF
D gene: -; clone size: -; J gene: TRBJ1-5; V gene: TRBV24-1; CDR3 DNA: TGTGCCACCAGCCCCGCCGGGGGGCGCGGGCAGCCCCAGCATTTT; CDR3 protein: CATSPAGGRGQPQHF
D gene: TRBD1; clone size: -; J gene: TRBJ2-3; V gene: TRBV5-5; CDR3 DNA: TGTGCCAGCAGCGGAGCGACAGGGGCGCCGAAAGATACGCAGTATTTT; CDR3 protein: CASSGATGAPKDTQYF
D gene: -; clone size: -; J gene: TRBJ2-5; V gene: TRBV5-1; CDR3 DNA: TGCGCCAGCAGCTTCAAAGAGACCCAGTACTTC; CDR3 protein: CASSFKETQYF
D gene: -; clone size: -; J gene: TRBJ1-4; V gene: TRBV10-2; CDR3 DNA: TGCGCCAGCCTGTCTAGCGCTAATGAAAAACTGTTTTTT; CDR3 protein: CASLSSANEKLFF
D gene: TRBD2; clone size: -; J gene: TRBJ2-1; V gene: TRBV27; CDR3 DNA: TGTGCCAGCGGAAGCGGGACTTACAATGAGCAGTTCTTC; CDR3 protein: CASGSGTYNEQFF
D gene: TRBD2; clone size: -; J gene: TRBJ2-7; V gene: TRBV6-5; CDR3 DNA: TGTGCCAGCACTAGCGGCAGCTCCTACGAGCAGTACTTC; CDR3 protein: CASTSGSSYEQYF
D gene: TRBD1; clone size: -; J gene: TRBJ2-2; V gene: TRBV10-1; CDR3 DNA: TGCGCCAGTAGTCGCCGACAGGGGGGAAACACCGGGGAGCTGTTTTTT; CDR3 protein: CASSRRQGGNTGELFF
D gene: TRBD1; clone size: -; J gene: TRBJ1-3; V gene: TRBV3-1/TRBV3-2; CDR3 DNA: TGTGCCAGCAGCCGAACATTGCGGACAGGGTCTGGAAACACCATATATTTT; CDR3 protein: CASSRTLRTGSGNTIYF
D gene: -; clone size: -; J gene: TRBJ1-2; V gene: TRBV11-2; CDR3 DNA: TGTGCCAGCAGCTCGGACACGCACTATGGCTACACCTTC; CDR3 protein: CASSSDTHYGYTF
D gene: -; clone size: -; J gene: TRBJ2-7; V gene: TRBV6-5; CDR3 DNA: TGTGCCAGCAGTCCAAGGGGGGGAGCGTACGAGCAGTACTTC; CDR3 protein: CASSPRGGAYEQYF
D gene: -; clone size: -; J gene: TRBJ1-1; V gene: TRBV12-3/TRBV12-4; CDR3 DNA: TGTGCCAGCAGAAGCCAGAACACTGAAGCTTTCTTT; CDR3 protein: CASRSQNTEAFF
D gene: TRBD2; clone size: -; J gene: TRBJ2-3; V gene: TRBV7-9; CDR3 DNA: TGTGCCAGCAGATTCGGACTAGCGGGACCCACAGATACGCAGTATTTT; CDR3 protein: CASRFGLAGPTDTQYF
D gene: -; clone size: -; J gene: TRBJ1-2; V gene: TRBV6-2/TRBV6-3; CDR3 DNA: TGTGCCAGCAGCCTCTGGGGAGGAGGCTACACCTTC; CDR3 protein: CASSLWGGGYTF
D gene: -; clone size: -; J gene: TRBJ1-2; V gene: TRBV25-1; CDR3 DNA: TGTGCCAGCAATGTAGGCGGCGGCAACTATGGCTACACCTTC; CDR3 protein: CASNVGGGNYGYTF
D gene: TRBD2; clone size: -; J gene: TRBJ2-5; V gene: TRBV14; CDR3 DNA: TGTGCCAGCAGCCACAATAAGCGGGGCGGGAGGTACCAAGAGACCCAGTACTTC; CDR3 protein: CASSHNKRGGRYQETQYF
D gene: -; clone size: -; J gene: TRBJ2-1; V gene: TRBV28; CDR3 DNA: TGTGCCAGCAGTTCGGTTGGCGGGTCCTACAATGAGCAGTTCTTC; CDR3 protein: CASSSVGGSYNEQFF
D gene: TRBD1; clone size: -; J gene: TRBJ2-2; V gene: TRBV7-6; CDR3 DNA: TGTGCCAGCAGCCTGCTGACAGGGGGCACCGGGGAGCTGTTTTTT; CDR3 protein: CASSLLTGGTGELFF
D gene: TRBD1; clone size: few; J gene: TRBJ2-2; V gene: TRBV2; CDR3 DNA: TGTGCCAGCAGTGATTTATCAGGGGGCGGCGGGGAGCTGTTTTTT; CDR3 protein: CASSDLSGGGGELFF
D gene: TRBD1; clone size: -; J gene: TRBJ1-4; V gene: TRBV5-1; CDR3 DNA: TGCGCCAGCAGCGTACAGGGCAACAGGGGTGAAAAACTGTTTTTT; CDR3 protein: CASSVQGNRGEKLFF
D gene: -; clone size: -; J gene: TRBJ2-7; V gene: TRBV4-1; CDR3 DNA: TGCGCCAGCAGCCATCCAGGGTCTGGGTCCTACGAGCAGTACTTC; CDR3 protein: CASSHPGSGSYEQYF